This TCR beta chain was found in a study of early T cells in non-severe SARS-CoV-2 infection. Germline V gene lookup returns CDR1 PRHDT and CDR2 FYEKMQ (reference sequence). V was trimmed by 4 bases and J by 2 bases, leaving 12 bases between them. The CDR3 has 14 residues. Via MiXCR, TCRdb re-called the 5' RACE reads, giving one row per CDR3 protein. The sample holds over 60,000 distinct CDR3 sequences, 10% to 15% seen once. In its sample, this clonotype ranks as medium-sized (0.01 to 0.1%). This chain uses TRBV13 with TRBJ2-7; a possible D gene is TRBD2 (5 bases). The sample comprised whole blood. This receptor was taken from an adult who was a healthcare worker with PCR-confirmed SARS-CoV-2 infection or an uninfected control (not recorded which). The CDR3 loop reads CASSSRAVAYEQYF. Written as DNA, the CDR3 is TGTGCCAGCAGCTCCCGAGCGGTAGCCTACGAGCAGTACTTC.